These 3 T cell receptor beta chains originate from one sample sequenced in a study of blood T cell repertoires in COVID-19. TCRdb's table, derived via immunoSEQ multiplex PCR, lists solely in-frame clones and lacks some. The table lists approximately 120,000 clones, about 80% of them singletons, with about 40% in the top ten. Sequences were obtained from peripheral blood. These receptors came from a man aged 35 to 55 with active or convalescent COVID-19.

The chain links TRBV11-2 to TRBJ2-6, with D possibly matching TRBD1 (5 bases). V was pared by 0 bases and J by 9 bases, with 6 bases between. Germline loops: CDR1 SGHAT, CDR2 FQNNGV. The CDR3 has 13 amino acids. The CDR3 nucleotides read TGTGCCAGCAGCTTAGAAGACAGCAACGTCCTGACTTTC. It translates to CASSLEDSNVLTF. Looking up the rest from reference TRBV11-2 and TRBJ2-6 gives the full variable domain: EAGVAQSPRYKIIEKRQSVAFWCNPISGHATLYWYQQILGQGPKLLIQFQNNGVVDDSQLPKDRFSAERLKGVDSTLKIQPAKLEDSAVYLCASSLEDSNVLTFGAGSRLTVL.

The CDR3 spells CASSLPEGDRTGYTF. DNA of the CDR3: TGTGCCAGCAGCTTACCTGAAGGTGACAGGACGGGCTACACCTTC. The chain links TRBV7-9 to TRBJ1-2; maybe TRBD1 (6 bases). V dropped 2 bases and J dropped 8 bases, with 18 bases sitting between them. Germline V gives CDR1 SEHNR, CDR2 FQNEAQ (reference sequence). The CDR3 spans 15 residues.

CDR3 sequence (DNA): TGTGCCAGCAGGAGTGAGGGAGCTAGCGCCTATGGCTACACCTTC. This encodes CASRSEGASAYGYTF. This rearrangement joins TRBV6-5 to TRBJ1-2; D gene ambiguous. This CDR3 has 15 amino acids. V lost 6 bases, J lost 4 bases, and 18 bases lay in between. The germline CDR1 and CDR2 sequences are MNHEY and SVGAGI.